The present TCR beta chain was sequenced within a study of shared clonotypes between healthy human individuals. The study, taken as a whole, reports: Few donors limited the genetic and exposure-history diversity represented.

With regard to this clone: The target antigen is unknown.

CD45RO-negative, CCR7-selected cells formed the naive CD8 fraction, which excluded terminally differentiated effector memory CD45RA+ cells. Using immunoSEQ multiplex PCR, the repertoire was profiled, and TCRdb retains in-frame clones only, with some absent. The data show 550,000 to 650,000 clones, about 96% seen once. This TCR came from a woman younger than 45 in good health. Sample: naive CD8+ T cells sorted from blood.

The CDR3 protein is CASSYGLAGPYEQYF. The DNA of the CDR3 is TGTGCCAGCAGCTACGGACTAGCGGGACCCTACGAGCAGTACTTC. This chain uses TRBV7-9 with TRBJ2-7, with 12 bases fitting TRBD2. Germline loops: CDR1 SEHNR, CDR2 FQNEAQ (reference sequence). The junction had 3 bases not matched to a gene; V was cut back by 4 bases and J by 2 bases. This CDR3 region has 15 residues.